The next 15 T cell receptor beta chains were all read from a single sample in a study of T cells after yellow fever vaccination. TCRdb re-analysed the 5' RACE reads in MiXCR, keeping a single row per CDR3 protein. Among roughly 70,000 distinct CDR3 sequences listed, just under 8% were seen once. Sequenced here: CD8+ T cells sorted from PBMCs, sampled on the day of the yellow fever booster vaccination. The receptors derive from a man under 40 who received the YFV17D yellow fever vaccine.

This clonotype came up many times. This sequence joins TRBV20-1 and TRBJ2-7, with D possibly TRBD1 on 6 matching bases. The CDR3 is 15 amino acids. Germline V CDR1 and CDR2: DFQATT, SNEGSKA (reference sequence). Trimming took off 1 base at V and 4 bases at J, with 17 bases between the two ends. CDR3 region: CSARVRQAYGYEQYF. The CDR3 DNA follows: TGCAGTGCTAGAGTCAGACAGGCCTATGGGTACGAGCAGTACTTC.

This clonotype was observed a handful of times. The chain carries TRBV27 and TRBJ1-2; no firm D call. V was trimmed by 0 bases and J by 6 bases, leaving 8 bases between them. Per germline, CDR1 MNHEY and CDR2 SMNVEV (reference sequence). This CDR3 region has 13 residues. This chain's CDR3 is CASSLSAGHGYTF. The DNA for the CDR3 is TGTGCCAGCAGTTTATCAGCTGGGCATGGCTACACCTTC.

At least ten counts were recorded for this clonotype. This chain joins TRBV5-4 and TRBJ2-1, with TRBD2 matching 9 bases. The CDR3 consists of 14 residues. With 2 bases clipped from V and 7 bases from J, the junction kept 4 bases outside the gene matches. Germline CDR1 reads SGHNT; CDR2 reads YYREEE (reference sequence). CDR3 region: CASSLKLAGNEQFF. CDR3 nucleotides: TGTGCCAGCAGCTTAAAACTAGCGGGTAATGAGCAGTTCTTC.

There are a few counts of this clonotype. This sequence joins TRBV4-3 and TRBJ2-1, with 8 bases matching TRBD2. J gave up 2 bases and V 4 bases, and 10 bases lay outside the gene matches. The CDR3 covers 17 residues. CDR1 LGHNA and CDR2 YSLEER come from the germline V gene. The CDR3 loop reads CASSLGTSLGPYNEQFF. As DNA, the CDR3 is TGCGCCAGCAGCCTCGGGACTAGTCTGGGCCCCTACAATGAGCAGTTCTTC.

V is TRBV7-9 and J is TRBJ1-5, with unresolved D. The CDR3 runs 12 residues. The ends were cut back, 1 base at V and 7 bases at J, with 5 bases in the middle. Germline lookup yields CDR1 SEHNR and CDR2 FQNEAQ (reference sequence). This chain's CDR3 is CASSLVGQPQHF. As DNA, the CDR3 is TGTGCCAGCAGCTTAGTGGGGCAGCCCCAGCATTTT.

The table lists this clonotype with a few counts. The chain combines TRBV5-1 with TRBJ2-5, with D perhaps TRBD1 (6 bases). Trimming left V 0 bases short and J 1 base short, with 10 bases between. The CDR3 is made up of 15 amino acids. Germline values: CDR1 SGHRS, CDR2 YFSETQ. The CDR3 is CASSLVDSAQETQYF. The CDR3 region has the DNA TGCGCCAGCAGCTTGGTGGACAGTGCCCAAGAGACCCAGTACTTC.

The table lists this clonotype with a few counts. The chain has TRBV11-2 and TRBJ2-3; D gene ambiguous. CDR1 and CDR2 from the germline V gene are SGHAT and FQNNGV. This CDR3 is 16 amino acids long. The V gene lost 2 bases and the J gene lost 1 base, with 13 bases spanning the gap. Written as DNA, the CDR3 is TGTGCCAGCAGCTTAATGGGCCTAAGTGGCACAGATACGCAGTATTTT. It encodes CASSLMGLSGTDTQYF.

This clonotype has just a few counts. This chain connects TRBV30 to TRBJ2-5, with no clear D. The CDR3 loop spans 12 amino acids. V was cut by 0 bases and J by 5 bases, with 7 bases left in between. The germline V gene encodes CDR1 GTSNPN and CDR2 SVGIG (reference sequence). The CDR3 DNA follows: TGTGCCTGGAGTGTTTCCCCGGAGACCCAGTACTTC. It specifies CAWSVSPETQYF. Drawing the rest from reference TRBV30 and TRBJ2-5, the complete variable domain is SQTIHQWPATLVQPVGSPLSLECTVEGTSNPNLYWYRQAAGRGLQLLFYSVGIGQISSEVPQNLSASRPQDRQFILSSKKLLLSDSGFYLCAWSVSPETQYFGPGTRLLVL.

This clonotype has just a few counts. The junction shows a germline mismatch at one end, possibly a read error. This rearrangement joins TRBV29-1 to TRBJ1-2, with a weak D call TRBD1 (6 bases). The CDR3 totals 14 residues. CDR1 and CDR2 from the germline V gene are SQVTM and ANQGSEA. The CDR3 bases are TGCAGCGTGGAAGAGAGGGGGACTAACTATGGCTACACCTTC. Its protein is CSVEERGTNYGYTF.

V usage is TRBV20-1 and J usage is TRBJ2-7; D may be TRBD1 (7 bases). This CDR3 contains 15 residues. With 0 bases removed from V and 3 bases from J, the gap between germline ends came to 15 bases. Germline lookup yields CDR1 DFQATT and CDR2 SNEGSKA (reference sequence). The CDR3, as DNA: TGCAGTGCTAGAGAACCCCAGGGGGGCTACTACGAGCAGTACTTC. As protein: CSAREPQGGYYEQYF.

This chain uses TRBV24-1 with TRBJ2-5; D is possibly TRBD2 (5 bases). CDR3 size: 14 residues. The V end lost 3 bases, the J end lost 7 bases, and 14 bases lay between the germline ends. Germline CDR1 reads KGHDR; CDR2 reads SFDVKD. The CDR3, as DNA: TGTGCCACCAGTGATCCGGGGTCTGGAGGGACCCAGTACTTC. This encodes CATSDPGSGGTQYF.

V and J are TRBV6-1 and TRBJ2-5; tentatively, D is TRBD1 or TRBD2 (5 bases each). Between the trimmed V and J ends, which lost 5 bases and 5 bases, there was a span of 21 bases. The germline CDR1 and CDR2 sequences are MNHNS and SASEGT. The CDR3 loop spans 16 amino acids. CDR3 bases: TGTGCCAGCAGTCCGACGGGGCACCTACTAAGTGAGACCCAGTACTTC. It translates to CASSPTGHLLSETQYF.

The rearrangement joins TRBV2 to TRBJ2-7, with 8 bases that match TRBD1. The J segment lost 1 base and the V segment lost 2 bases, leaving 10 bases of the junction unmatched. The germline V gene encodes CDR1 SNHLY and CDR2 FYNNEI. The CDR3 consists of 17 residues. The CDR3 bases are TGTGCCAGCAGTGAACTCGGGGGACAGGTCAATTCCTACGAGCAGTACTTC. The encoded protein is CASSELGGQVNSYEQYF.

This clonotype appeared many times. The chain carries TRBV12-3 or TRBV12-4 and TRBJ2-2, with D unresolved. The CDR3 has 11 amino acids. V was trimmed by 6 bases and J by 5 bases, leaving 4 bases between them. The CDR3 loop reads CASRNTGELFF. CDR3 nucleotide sequence: TGTGCCAGCAGAAATACCGGGGAGCTGTTTTTT.

V gene TRBV20-1 combines with J gene TRBJ2-3; the D gene is possibly TRBD2 (6 bases). CDR1 and CDR2 (germline): DFQATT, SNEGSKA (reference sequence). This CDR3 region has 15 residues. Trimming shortened V by 5 bases and J by 0 bases, and 15 bases separated the two germline ends. The CDR3 DNA follows: TGCAGTGCTGGAGGGACGGAATTTAGCACAGATACGCAGTATTTT. Residues: CSAGGTEFSTDTQYF.